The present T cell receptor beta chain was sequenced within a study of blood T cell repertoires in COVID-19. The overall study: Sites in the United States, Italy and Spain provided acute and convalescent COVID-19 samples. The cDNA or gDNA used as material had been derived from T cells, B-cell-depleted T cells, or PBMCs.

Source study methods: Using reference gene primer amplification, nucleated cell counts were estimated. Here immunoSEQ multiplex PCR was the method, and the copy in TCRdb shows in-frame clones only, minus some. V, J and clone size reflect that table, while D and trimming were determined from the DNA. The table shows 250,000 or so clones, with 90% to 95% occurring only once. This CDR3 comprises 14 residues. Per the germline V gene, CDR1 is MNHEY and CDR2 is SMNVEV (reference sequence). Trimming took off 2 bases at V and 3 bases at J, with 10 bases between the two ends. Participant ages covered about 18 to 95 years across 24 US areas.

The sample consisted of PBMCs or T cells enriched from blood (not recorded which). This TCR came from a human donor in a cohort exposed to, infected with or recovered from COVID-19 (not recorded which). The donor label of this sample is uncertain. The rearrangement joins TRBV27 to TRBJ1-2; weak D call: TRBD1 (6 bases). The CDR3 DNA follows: TGTGCCAGCAGTTTACAGGGGTCGGACTATGGCTACACCTTC. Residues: CASSLQGSDYGYTF.